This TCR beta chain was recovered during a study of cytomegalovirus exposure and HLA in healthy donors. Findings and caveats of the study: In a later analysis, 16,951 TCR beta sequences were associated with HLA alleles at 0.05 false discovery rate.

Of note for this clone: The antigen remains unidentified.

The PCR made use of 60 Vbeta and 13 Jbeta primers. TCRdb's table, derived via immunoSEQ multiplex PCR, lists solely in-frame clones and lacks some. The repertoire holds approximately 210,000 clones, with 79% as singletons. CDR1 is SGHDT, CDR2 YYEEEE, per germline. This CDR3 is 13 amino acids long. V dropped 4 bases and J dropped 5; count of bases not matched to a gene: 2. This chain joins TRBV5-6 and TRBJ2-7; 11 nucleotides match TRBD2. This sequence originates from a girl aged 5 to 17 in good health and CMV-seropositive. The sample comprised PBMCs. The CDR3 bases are TGTGCCAGCAGCGCGGGACTAGCGGACGAGCAGTACTTC. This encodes CASSAGLADEQYF. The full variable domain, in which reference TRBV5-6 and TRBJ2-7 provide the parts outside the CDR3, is DAGVTQSPTHLIKTRGQQVTLRCSPKSGHDTVSWYQQALGQGPQFIFQYYEEEERQRGNFPDRFSGHQFPNYSSELNVNALLLGDSALYLCASSAGLADEQYFGPGTRLTVT.